This entry describes one T cell receptor (beta chain). The CDR3 loop spans 16 amino acids. Trimming pared 6 bases from V and 3 bases from J, leaving 15 bases between. Germline V gene sequence: CDR1 LNHDA, CDR2 SQIVND (reference sequence). Method: immunoSEQ multiplex PCR; TCRdb's copy keeps in-frame clones and lacks some. Of 300,000 to 450,000 clones in the sample, around 85% were seen once. The sample originates from a study of blood T cell repertoires in COVID-19. Material for sequencing was peripheral blood. This clonotype was obtained from a young woman with acute or convalescent COVID-19. The chain employs TRBV19 and TRBJ1-6; D may be TRBD1 (5 bases). DNA of the CDR3: TGTGCCAGTAGCTCTGACAGTTCCTTCTATAATTCACCCCTCCACTTT. Protein product: CASSSDSSFYNSPLHF.